This TCR beta chain derives from a study of T cell responses to AZD1222 COVID-19 vaccine. Measured with immunoSEQ multiplex PCR; TCRdb has only the in-frame clones, and not every one. The sample lists more than 95,000 clones, about 86% occurring once. This sample comprised peripheral blood, obtained on day 0 of AZD1222 vaccination. The receptor was isolated from an adult in good health.

CDR3: CAISESTGSYGYTF. In DNA form, the CDR3 reads TGTGCCATCAGTGAGTCGACAGGGTCTTATGGCTACACCTTC. V and J are TRBV10-3 and TRBJ1-2, with TRBD1 matching over 7 bases. V lost 0 bases and J lost 5; bases outside the gene matches: 3. From germline, CDR1 is ENHRY and CDR2 SYGVKD. The CDR3 runs to 14 residues.